A single sample gave rise to the 8 T cell receptor beta chains below, sequenced in a study of blood T cell repertoires in COVID-19. Repertoires were generated with immunoSEQ multiplex PCR, while TCRdb's copy carries only in-frame clones and drops some. The sample comprises roughly 320,000 clones, approximately 85% of which are singletons, and approximately 7.6% rests with the top ten. Sequences were obtained from peripheral blood. The receptors derive from a human donor in a cohort sampled during active COVID-19.

This chain links TRBV7-8 with TRBJ1-1; D not certain. The V and J ends lost 5 bases and 0 bases respectively, with 13 bases between them. Germline V gene sequence: CDR1 SGHVS, CDR2 FQNEAQ. This CDR3 is built from 15 residues. The CDR3 coding sequence is TGTGCCAGCAGCATAGGGCGGGGAATGAACACTGAAGCTTTCTTT. Translating it yields CASSIGRGMNTEAFF. Using reference TRBV7-8 and TRBJ1-1 for the parts outside the CDR3, the full variable domain is GAGVSQSPRYKVAKRGQDVALRCDPISGHVSLFWYQQALGQGPEFLTYFQNEAQLDKSGLPSDRFFAERPEGSVSTLKIQRTQQEDSAVYLCASSIGRGMNTEAFFGQGTRLTVV.

CDR3 loop: CASSSPGWREKLFF. The CDR3 DNA is TGTGCCAGCAGCTCCCCGGGGTGGCGTGAAAAACTGTTTTTT. The V and J genes are TRBV11-2 and TRBJ1-4; D unclear. V gave up 4 bases and J gave up 7 bases, with 13 bases separating them. The germline CDR1 and CDR2 sequences are SGHAT and FQNNGV. The CDR3 contains 14 residues.

This clone turned up a few times. The V call is TRBV5-1, the J call TRBJ2-7; 8 nucleotides match TRBD2. Germline CDR1 reads SGHRS; CDR2 reads YFSETQ. With V trimmed by 3 bases and J by 9 bases, 11 bases remained unmatched. The CDR3 consists of 14 residues. CDR3 region: CASSSPGGSGRQYF. As DNA, the CDR3 is TGCGCCAGCAGCTCGCCGGGGGGGTCCGGGCGGCAGTACTTC.

The rearrangement joins TRBV2 to TRBJ2-1, with TRBD2 identical over 14 bases. The junction had 5 bases not matched to a gene; V was cut back by 9 bases and J by 7 bases. Germline V CDR1 and CDR2: SNHLY, FYNNEI. This CDR3 has 14 residues. The CDR3 DNA reads TGTGCCAGTAGGACTAGCGGGGGGCTGAATGAGCAGTTCTTC. It is translated as CASRTSGGLNEQFF.

The V and J genes are TRBV5-1 and TRBJ2-2; no clear D. Per germline, CDR1 SGHRS and CDR2 YFSETQ. V dropped 6 bases and J dropped 6 bases, with 9 bases sitting between them. The CDR3 has 12 amino acids. The CDR3 sequence is CASTRSAGELFF. The CDR3 bases are TGCGCCAGCACGCGGTCTGCCGGGGAGCTGTTTTTT.

This chain joins TRBV24-1 and TRBJ2-3; 14 bases are a match to TRBD2. The CDR3 sequence is 18 residues long. The V segment lost 4 bases and the J segment 0 bases; nucleotides outside the gene matches: 5. Germline loops: CDR1 KGHDR, CDR2 SFDVKD. Here the CDR3 reads CATSDPGTSGGSTDTQYF. CDR3 coding DNA: TGTGCCACCAGTGACCCCGGGACTAGCGGGGGTAGCACAGATACGCAGTATTTT.

This chain connects TRBV6-2 or TRBV6-3 to TRBJ1-2; 7 bases map to TRBD1. The CDR3 consists of 16 residues. V gave up 1 base and J gave up 2 bases; unmatched junction bases: 7. The germline V gene encodes CDR1 MNHEY and CDR2 SVGEGT. The CDR3: CASSYYLKQGNYGYTF. In nucleotides, the CDR3 is TGTGCCAGCAGTTACTATTTGAAACAGGGGAACTATGGCTACACCTTC.

This sequence joins TRBV29-1 and TRBJ2-1, with TRBD1 as a possible D gene (5 bases). The CDR3 runs to 13 residues. Trimming cost V 5 bases and J 7 bases, with 15 bases left between them. The germline CDR1 and CDR2 sequences are SQVTM and ANQGSEA. CDR3 coding DNA: TGCAGCGTTTCCGTAGTCCAGGGAAATGAGCAGTTCTTC. This translates into CSVSVVQGNEQFF.